These 20 T cell receptor beta chains came from one sample sequenced in a study of post-analysis software for immune sequencing data. The study's findings and limits: There were several TRBV segments more frequent in patients than controls, and TRBV5-6, TRBV5-1 and TRBV20-1 were among them.

Unique molecular identifiers were built into the TCR beta cDNA libraries. Using its own MiXCR run on the PCR reads, TCRdb lists one record per CDR3 protein. Here the sample spans approximately 460,000 distinct CDR3 sequences, 40% to 55% being singletons. These receptors have no known antigen. The sequenced sample was blood. The receptors come from a girl aged 5-17 years with multiple sclerosis.

A few counts support this clonotype. This chain uses TRBV12-3 or TRBV12-4 with TRBJ2-3, with TRBD2 matching 14 bases. V trimming: 5 bases; J trimming: 7 bases; junction bases outside the gene matches: 8. The CDR3 covers 16 residues. The CDR3 DNA follows: TGTGCCAGCAGTCCGAGACTAGCGGGAGGGCCTAATACGCAGTATTTT. Translation gives CASSPRLAGGPNTQYF.

V usage is TRBV4-3 and J usage is TRBJ2-3, with TRBD2 identical over 10 bases. CDR1 LGHNA and CDR2 YSLEER come from the germline V gene. The trim removed 1 base at V and 5 bases at J, leaving 12 bases unmatched. This CDR3 region has 18 residues. CDR3 protein: CASSQVMPSGSHRDTQYF. The CDR3 bases are TGCGCCAGCAGCCAAGTAATGCCTAGCGGGAGTCATCGAGATACGCAGTATTTT.

This chain uses TRBV29-1 with TRBJ2-5; tentative D call: TRBD2 (6 bases). V dropped 7 bases and J dropped 0 bases, with 9 bases sitting between them. This CDR3 contains 12 residues. In germline, CDR1 is SQVTM, CDR2 ANQGSEA. The CDR3 region is CSGLGNQETQYF. DNA of the CDR3: TGCAGCGGACTAGGGAACCAAGAGACCCAGTACTTC.

This clonotype was detected a few times. The chain is built from TRBV28 and TRBJ2-7, with 8 bases aligning to TRBD2. The CDR3 has 14 amino acids. Per germline, CDR1 MDHEN and CDR2 SYDVKM. Trimming removed 4 bases from V and 6 bases from J; junction bases left unmatched: 8. For the CDR3, the DNA is TGTGCCAGCAGTTCTCGGGGGGGTATTAGCGAGCAGTACTTC. It encodes CASSSRGGISEQYF.

Concerning this clonotype itself: It may be a read error: a sequence one base away is much more abundant. The rearrangement links TRBV30 to TRBJ2-1, with a tentative D call TRBD1 (5 bases). Trimming removed 0 bases at V and 12 bases at J, with 18 bases between. The CDR3 has 14 residues. From germline, CDR1 is GTSNPN and CDR2 SVGIG (reference sequence). CDR3 in DNA: TGTGCCTGGAGTGTAGGGGCCTCACTAACAAGGCAGTTCTTC. The encoded protein is CAWSVGASLTRQFF.

This clonotype was observed a few times. The genes are TRBV28 and TRBJ2-4; D might be TRBD1 or TRBD2, each matching 6 bases. V shed 3 bases and J shed 13 bases, with 19 bases lying between them. This CDR3 has 14 amino acids. CDR1 and CDR2 from the germline V gene are MDHEN and SYDVKM. This chain's CDR3 is CASSLSRGAGEQYF. Here the CDR3 DNA reads TGTGCCAGCAGTTTGAGCAGGGGAGCGGGTGAGCAGTACTTC.

This chain links TRBV4-1 with TRBJ1-2; D ambiguous. The ends were cut back, 3 bases at V and 6 bases at J, with 11 bases in the middle. Germline V gene sequence: CDR1 MGHRA, CDR2 YSYEKL. The CDR3 consists of 13 residues. The CDR3 protein is CASSHPAVHGYTF. The CDR3 region has the DNA TGCGCCAGCAGCCACCCTGCAGTGCATGGCTACACCTTC.

The chain couples TRBV27 to TRBJ1-2; the D gene is possibly TRBD1 (5 bases). Germline CDR1 is MNHEY and CDR2 is SMNVEV (reference sequence). The CDR3 covers 13 residues. V shed 5 bases and J shed 8 bases, with 15 bases lying between them. CDR3: CASSHLGGTGYTF. Written as DNA, the CDR3 is TGTGCCAGCAGTCACCTTGGAGGGACCGGCTACACCTTC.

This clonotype was observed a handful of times. V is TRBV29-1 and J is TRBJ2-7; D is undetermined. CDR3 size: 13 residues. V was cut by 4 bases and J by 0 bases, with 10 bases left in between. In germline, CDR1 is SQVTM, CDR2 ANQGSEA. The CDR3 bases are TGCAGCGTTGTTACTTTCAACTCCTACGAGCAGTACTTC. It specifies CSVVTFNSYEQYF.

The rearrangement joins TRBV20-1 to TRBJ2-1; D uncertain. With 1 base removed from V and 9 bases from J, the gap between germline ends came to 4 bases. Germline lookup yields CDR1 DFQATT and CDR2 SNEGSKA (reference sequence). The CDR3 totals 10 residues. In DNA, the CDR3 is TGCAGTGCTAGAGTCCCTGAGCAGTTCTTC. Translating it yields CSARVPEQFF.

V is TRBV2 and J is TRBJ2-4; D remains unclear. Matching the DNA end better, TRBJ2-7 makes the J call doubtful. The germline V gene has CDR1 SNHLY and CDR2 FYNNEI. The CDR3 has 11 residues. CDR3: CASRHSYEQYF. The CDR3 nucleotides read TGTGCCAGCAGACACAGTTACGAGCAGTACTTC.

The rearrangement joins TRBV28 to TRBJ2-7; 13 bases agree with TRBD2. The V gene's germline CDR1 is MDHEN and CDR2 SYDVKM. V trimming: 5 bases; J trimming: 6 bases; junction bases outside the gene matches: 7. This CDR3 region has 15 residues. CDR3 sequence: CASSVPGLAGPEQYF. The CDR3, as DNA: TGTGCCAGCAGTGTACCGGGACTAGCGGGGCCCGAGCAGTACTTC. The full variable domain, rest sourced from reference TRBV28 and TRBJ2-7, is DVKVTQSSRYLVKRTGEKVFLECVQDMDHENMFWYRQDPGLGLRLIYFSYDVKMKEKGDIPEGYSVSREKKERFSLILESASTNQTSMYLCASSVPGLAGPEQYFGPGTRLTVT.

This sequence joins TRBV20-1 and TRBJ1-5; 8 nucleotides line up with TRBD1. The CDR3 contains 15 residues. The germline V gene has CDR1 DFQATT and CDR2 SNEGSKA (reference sequence). Trimming cost V 3 bases and J 3 bases; bases outside gene matches: 7. As DNA, the CDR3 is TGCAGTGCTAGCCCGTTACAGGGGGACAATCAGCCCCAGCATTTT. Amino acid sequence: CSASPLQGDNQPQHF.

For this clonotype: The germline gene is not matched at one end of the junction; a read error may be the cause. V is TRBV6-6 and J is TRBJ2-1, with D perhaps matching TRBD1 (5 bases). Looked up from germline, CDR1 is MNHNY and CDR2 is SVGAGI (reference sequence). The CDR3 is made up of 17 amino acids. The CDR3, as DNA: TGTGCCAGCAGATTCCCCCCCTTCGACAGATCCTACAATGAGCCGTTCTTC. Amino acids: CASRFPPFDRSYNEPFF.

The chain uses TRBV13 and TRBJ1-2; 8 bases are a match to TRBD1. Germline V gene data show CDR1 as PRHDT and CDR2 as FYEKMQ (reference sequence). CDR3 size: 15 residues. J gave up 4 bases and V 1 base, and 5 bases lay outside the gene matches. The CDR3 nucleotides are TGTGCCAGCAGCTTAGCCGGGACAGGCTTCTATGGCTACACCTTC. This codes for CASSLAGTGFYGYTF.

The chain recombines TRBV3-1 with TRBJ1-2; 8 bases align to TRBD1. Trimming at V came to 0 bases and at J to 3 bases, leaving 9 bases not matched to a gene. Germline assignment: CDR1 LGHDT and CDR2 YNNKEL (reference sequence). The CDR3 spans 17 residues. The CDR3 coding sequence is TGTGCCAGCAGCCAAGAAGGTTACGGGACAGGAGACTATGGCTACACCTTC. Amino acids: CASSQEGYGTGDYGYTF.

In its sample, this clonotype was seen a few times. The chain employs TRBV5-1 and TRBJ2-7; the match to TRBD2 covers 14 bases. V trimming: 4 bases; J trimming: 3 bases; junction bases outside the gene matches: 9. CDR1 is SGHRS and CDR2 is YFSETQ in the germline V gene. The CDR3 length is 17 residues. CDR3 DNA sequence: TGCGCCAGCAGCGCCGGGACTAGCGGGAGTCAGGGCTACGAGCAGTACTTC. This codes for CASSAGTSGSQGYEQYF.

This clonotype was detected only a few times. The J gene is TRBJ2-1, the V gene TRBV6-5; 9 nucleotides align to TRBD2. Losses at the gene ends were 2 bases for V and 4 bases for J; bases not matched to a gene: 6. Germline V gene data show CDR1 as MNHEY and CDR2 as SVGAGI. CDR3 length equals 16 residues. CDR3 sequence reads: CASSYGLGLAYNEQFF. CDR3 nucleotide sequence: TGTGCCAGCAGTTACGGACTTGGACTAGCGTACAATGAGCAGTTCTTC.

This clonotype has at least ten counts. The CDR3 is CASSQDWSEISYEQYF. The DNA for the CDR3 is TGCGCCAGCAGCCAAGATTGGTCAGAGATCTCCTACGAGCAGTACTTC. V gene TRBV4-1 combines with J gene TRBJ2-7; D is unclear. CDR1 is MGHRA and CDR2 is YSYEKL in the germline V gene. The CDR3 loop spans 16 amino acids. V lost 0 bases and J 0 bases, leaving 12 bases between the germline ends.

The chain joins TRBV11-2 to TRBJ2-1; D unclear. The CDR3 has 16 residues. Germline values: CDR1 SGHAT, CDR2 FQNNGV. Trimming pared 0 bases from V and 0 bases from J, leaving 9 bases between. CDR3 loop: CASSLDQGRSYNEQFF. The CDR3 DNA is TGTGCCAGCAGCTTAGATCAAGGGCGCTCCTACAATGAGCAGTTCTTC.